These 26 T cell receptor beta chains came from one sample sequenced in a study of cytomegalovirus exposure and HLA in healthy donors. It was with 60 Vbeta and 13 Jbeta primers that the PCR ran. Clones were sequenced by immunoSEQ multiplex PCR, and TCRdb holds only the in-frame ones, with some missing. This repertoire shows 220,000 or so clones, more than 60% found once; its top ten account for 1.5% to 2%. Sequencing input: PBMCs. The receptors derive from a man in his fifties or sixties in good health and CMV-seronegative.

The V call is TRBV7-8, the J call TRBJ2-5; perhaps TRBD1 as D (7 bases). V lost 4 bases and J lost 2, with 14 bases in between. The CDR3 contains 15 residues. CDR1 SGHVS and CDR2 FQNEAQ come from the germline V gene. CDR3 DNA: TGTGCCAGCAGCTATGACGCGGGACAGCAAGAGACCCAGTACTTC. Its protein is CASSYDAGQQETQYF. Full variable domain (rest looked up from reference TRBV7-8 and TRBJ2-5): GAGVSQSPRYKVAKRGQDVALRCDPISGHVSLFWYQQALGQGPEFLTYFQNEAQLDKSGLPSDRFFAERPEGSVSTLKIQRTQQEDSAVYLCASSYDAGQQETQYFGPGTRLLVL.

The chain employs TRBV6-1 and TRBJ1-3; 7 bases align to TRBD1. Germline lookup yields CDR1 MNHNS and CDR2 SASEGT. This CDR3 has 15 amino acids. Trimming took 5 bases from V and 4 from J; bases not matched to a gene: 8. Written as DNA, the CDR3 is TGTGCCAGCAGTAGTACAGGGGATGCGGGAAACACCATATATTTT. Translating it yields CASSSTGDAGNTIYF.

This chain uses TRBV5-4 with TRBJ2-6; D gene ambiguous. CDR3 length: 16 amino acids. Looked up from germline, CDR1 is SGHNT and CDR2 is YYREEE (reference sequence). V was trimmed by 4 bases and J by 2 bases, leaving 13 bases between them. The CDR3 DNA reads TGTGCCAGCAGCCCGGGTCGAGGTCCTGGGGCCAACGTCCTGACTTTC. This sequence encodes CASSPGRGPGANVLTF.

The rearrangement links TRBV6-1 to TRBJ1-3; D ambiguous. The ends were cut back, 3 bases at V and 0 bases at J, with 12 bases in the middle. The germline V gene has CDR1 MNHNS and CDR2 SASEGT. This CDR3 spans 16 amino acids. The CDR3 sequence: CASSDPGVLSGNTIYF. The CDR3 DNA follows: TGTGCCAGCAGTGACCCCGGGGTCCTCTCTGGAAACACCATATATTTT.

The V gene is TRBV6-6, the J gene TRBJ1-5, with D perhaps matching TRBD1 (6 bases). The CDR3 is 15 amino acids. The germline V gene encodes CDR1 MNHNY and CDR2 SVGAGI (reference sequence). Deletions cut 8 bases from V and 7 bases from J, with 21 bases between. The CDR3 coding sequence is TGTGCCAGCTTTAACGCAGGGGCGACGTGGCAGCCCCAGCATTTT. Protein sequence: CASFNAGATWQPQHF.

This chain uses TRBV29-1 with TRBJ1-1; 10 bases map to TRBD1. The germline gives CDR1 SQVTM, CDR2 ANQGSEA. V was pared by 3 bases and J by 5 bases, with 0 bases of the junction left unmatched. This CDR3 has 12 residues. CDR3: CSVEGQGTEAFF. In DNA, the CDR3 is TGCAGCGTTGAGGGACAGGGGACTGAAGCTTTCTTT.

V gene TRBV5-5 combines with J gene TRBJ1-1; tentatively, D is TRBD1 (6 bases). CDR1 SGHKS and CDR2 YYEKEE come from the germline V gene (reference sequence). Trimming cost V 1 base and J 3 bases, with 13 bases left between them. This CDR3 is 15 amino acids long. The CDR3 here is CASSLYTDSHTEAFF. CDR3 DNA: TGTGCCAGCAGCTTGTACACGGACAGCCACACTGAAGCTTTCTTT.

This clone has only a few counts. V usage is TRBV14 and J usage is TRBJ2-7, with 8 bases lining up with TRBD1. The junction had 0 bases not matched to a gene; V was cut back by 5 bases and J by 3 bases. This CDR3 comprises 12 residues. Germline lookup yields CDR1 SGHDN and CDR2 FVKESK. CDR3 nucleotides: TGTGCCAGCAGCGGGACAGGCTACGAGCAGTACTTC. This translates into CASSGTGYEQYF. Full variable domain (missing parts from reference TRBV14 and TRBJ2-7): EAGVTQFPSHSVIEKGQTVTLRCDPISGHDNLYWYRRVMGKEIKFLLHFVKESKQDESGMPNNRFLAERTGGTYSTLKVQPAELEDSGVYFCASSGTGYEQYFGPGTRLTVT.

J is TRBJ1-2 and V is TRBV2; D possibly corresponds to TRBD1 (6 bases). CDR1 is SNHLY, CDR2 FYNNEI, per germline. The CDR3 is 15 amino acids. V was clipped by 5 bases and J by 0 bases, with 13 bases between them. CDR3 protein: CASSLTGDANYGYTF. The CDR3, as DNA: TGTGCCAGCAGTTTGACAGGAGACGCTAACTATGGCTACACCTTC.

The chain has TRBV6-5 and TRBJ2-1; 9 bases match TRBD2. Trimming removed 5 bases from V and 6 bases from J; junction bases left unmatched: 5. Germline CDR1 and CDR2: MNHEY and SVGAGI. The CDR3 has 14 residues. The CDR3 reads CASSPGLAANEQFF. CDR3 bases: TGTGCCAGCAGTCCGGGACTAGCCGCCAATGAGCAGTTCTTC.

A word on this clone: The sample has other DNA sequences that encode this CDR3 too. The rearrangement uses TRBV27 and TRBJ2-7, with 7 bases matching TRBD1. The junction had 3 bases not matched to a gene; V was cut back by 4 bases and J by 0 bases. The germline V gene encodes CDR1 MNHEY and CDR2 SMNVEV (reference sequence). The CDR3 covers 14 residues. The CDR3 coding sequence is TGTGCCAGCAGTTCGACAGGGAGCTCCTACGAGCAGTACTTC. Its protein is CASSSTGSSYEQYF.

The rearrangement uses TRBV28 and TRBJ2-2, with a tentative D call TRBD2 (6 bases). Trimming removed 8 bases from V and 0 bases from J, with 10 bases in between. The CDR3 has 14 residues. Germline-derived CDR1 and CDR2 are MDHEN and SYDVKM. The CDR3 region has the DNA TGTGCCAGCGGCGCGGGGTCGAACACCGGGGAGCTGTTTTTT. As protein: CASGAGSNTGELFF.

The chain employs TRBV7-9 and TRBJ2-3; possibly TRBD1 for D (5 bases). Between the trimmed V and J ends, which lost 2 bases and 3 bases, there was a span of 15 bases. Germline lookup yields CDR1 SEHNR and CDR2 FQNEAQ (reference sequence). This CDR3 is built from 16 residues. The CDR3 region has the DNA TGTGCCAGCAGCTTATGGACCCAAAGGGGAACAGATACGCAGTATTTT. Its translation is CASSLWTQRGTDTQYF.

This chain joins TRBV4-1 and TRBJ2-7, with 7 bases matching TRBD2. J gave up 2 bases and V 1 base, and 8 bases lay outside the gene matches. Germline loops: CDR1 MGHRA, CDR2 YSYEKL. The CDR3 loop spans 16 amino acids. DNA for the CDR3: TGCGCCAGCAGCCAAGTCCAGCGGGGCCTGGCCTACGAGCAGTACTTC. Its protein product is CASSQVQRGLAYEQYF.

A single count supports this clone. The gene calls are TRBV5-1 and TRBJ2-2; TRBD2 matches at 8 bases. The V segment lost 3 bases and the J segment 4 bases; nucleotides outside the gene matches: 8. The germline V gene has CDR1 SGHRS and CDR2 YFSETQ. The CDR3 has 16 residues. CDR3 loop: CASSSETGGATGELFF. The CDR3 nucleotides read TGCGCCAGCAGCTCTGAGACGGGGGGGGCCACCGGGGAGCTGTTTTTT.

This sequence joins TRBV27 and TRBJ1-4; 8 bases are a match to TRBD1. CDR3 length: 15 residues. Looked up from germline, CDR1 is MNHEY and CDR2 is SMNVEV (reference sequence). With V trimmed by 6 bases and J by 1 base, 4 bases remained unmatched. CDR3: CASSSGGRTNEKLFF. The CDR3 DNA reads TGTGCCAGCAGCTCAGGGGGCAGAACTAATGAAAAACTGTTTTTT. The variable domain in full, with the rest retrieved from reference TRBV27 and TRBJ1-4, is EAQVTQNPRYLITVTGKKLTVTCSQNMNHEYMSWYRQDPGLGLRQIYYSMNVEVTDKGDVPEGYKVSRKEKRNFPLILESPSPNQTSLYFCASSSGGRTNEKLFFGSGTQLSVL.

This chain uses TRBV10-2 with TRBJ2-1, with 12 bases lining up with TRBD2. Germline CDR1 reads WSHSY; CDR2 reads SAAADI. Unmatched junction bases numbered 12, after V lost 8 bases and J lost 7 bases. The CDR3 covers 16 residues. The CDR3 sequence is CASQIMWTSGKNEQFF. In DNA, the CDR3 is TGCGCCAGCCAAATTATGTGGACTAGCGGGAAGAATGAGCAGTTCTTC.

The rearrangement links TRBV30 to TRBJ1-5; D not resolved. The CDR3 length is 13 residues. From germline, CDR1 is GTSNPN and CDR2 SVGIG (reference sequence). The V end was cut by 1 base, the J end by 6 bases, with 10 bases between. The CDR3 sequence: CAWSEETGQPQHF. The CDR3 DNA sequence: TGTGCCTGGAGTGAAGAGACGGGTCAGCCCCAGCATTTT.

The rearrangement joins TRBV6-4 to TRBJ2-5, with TRBD2 identical over 10 bases. Trimming at V came to 4 bases and at J to 1 base, leaving 3 bases not matched to a gene. The CDR3 is 15 amino acids. Germline lookup yields CDR1 MRHNA and CDR2 SNTAGT. CDR3: CASSVAGGSQETQYF. CDR3 bases: TGTGCCAGCAGTGTAGCGGGAGGCTCCCAAGAGACCCAGTACTTC.

The chain joins TRBV7-2 to TRBJ2-3; 12 nucleotides align to TRBD2. This CDR3 is built from 18 residues. Trimming removed 4 bases from V and 8 bases from J; junction bases left unmatched: 16. Germline V lookup: CDR1 SGHTA, CDR2 FQGNSA. CDR3 loop: CASSWGGGLAGSPGTQYF. CDR3 in DNA: TGTGCCAGCAGCTGGGGAGGGGGACTAGCGGGTTCGCCGGGTACGCAGTATTTT.

For the CDR3, the DNA is TGTGCCACCAGCAGAGATAGGGGGGGGCCCGGTGGCTACACCTTC. This gives the protein CATSRDRGGPGGYTF. The V gene is TRBV15, the J gene TRBJ1-2; TRBD1 is a possible D gene (6 bases). The CDR3 totals 15 residues. The V end lost 0 bases, the J end lost 7 bases, and 15 bases lay between the germline ends. Germline assignment: CDR1 LNHNV and CDR2 YYDKDF (reference sequence).

The DNA for the CDR3 is TGCGCCAGCAGCTTGGCCAGGACCAGGGGCCTCTACAATGAGCAGTTCTTC. This translates into CASSLARTRGLYNEQFF. This chain joins TRBV5-1 and TRBJ2-1, with a tentative D call TRBD1 (6 bases). V was clipped by 0 bases and J by 3 bases, with 16 bases between them. CDR3 size: 17 residues. The germline V gene has CDR1 SGHRS and CDR2 YFSETQ.

The chain couples TRBV10-3 to TRBJ2-3, with TRBD2 as a possible D gene (6 bases). The CDR3 extends over 13 amino acids. V was cut by 8 bases and J by 7 bases, with 16 bases left in between. Germline V gives CDR1 ENHRY, CDR2 SYGVKD. CDR3 in DNA: TGTGCCATCGGAGGGACGGACCTCAATACGCAGTATTTT. Its protein product is CAIGGTDLNTQYF.

This chain joins TRBV28 and TRBJ2-1; 13 nucleotides align to TRBD2. CDR1 is MDHEN and CDR2 is SYDVKM in the germline V gene. The CDR3 sequence is 16 residues long. V trimming: 2 bases; J trimming: 8 bases; junction bases outside the gene matches: 6. The CDR3 nucleotides are TGTGCCAGCAGTTTAATGGGACTAGCGGGAATTGATGAGCAGTTCTTC. Its protein is CASSLMGLAGIDEQFF.

The gene calls are TRBV18 and TRBJ1-5, with TRBD1 identical over 7 bases. The length of the CDR3 is 14 residues. The J segment lost 6 bases and the V segment lost 2 bases, leaving 4 bases of the junction unmatched. Germline-derived CDR1 and CDR2 are KGHSH and LQKENI. The CDR3 bases are TGTGCCAGCTCACCAGACAGGGTCGCTCAGCCCCAGCATTTT. Translated: CASSPDRVAQPQHF.

This chain joins TRBV19 and TRBJ1-4; 10 nucleotides agree with TRBD1. Germline CDR1 reads LNHDA; CDR2 reads SQIVND (reference sequence). The CDR3 is made up of 15 amino acids. V lost 7 bases and J lost 6; bases outside the gene matches: 8. The CDR3 DNA reads TGTGCCAGTAACCCCTACGGGACAGGGGATGAAAAACTGTTTTTT. Residues: CASNPYGTGDEKLFF.